These 21 T cell receptor beta chains came from one sample sequenced in a study of T cells in Graves' hyperthyroidism and ophthalmopathy. RNA transcripts yielded amplified TCR beta CDR3 regions. The TCR CDR3 was amplified in a first-round RT-PCR using the HTBI primer set. TCRdb used MiXCR to reprocess the multiplex PCR reads, holding one entry per CDR3 protein. This table has 600,000 to 700,000 distinct CDR3 sequences, less than 45% appearing once. The sequenced sample consisted of peripheral blood or thyroid tissue (not recorded which). Source of these receptors: an adult man with Graves' disease, either hyperthyroidism or ophthalmopathy (not recorded which).

This clonotype was seen a few times. The chain carries TRBV9 and TRBJ1-1; 8 nucleotides match TRBD1. Germline CDR1 reads SGDLS; CDR2 reads YYNGEE. J gave up 4 bases and V 4 bases, and 6 bases lay outside the gene matches. CDR3 size: 14 residues. DNA of the CDR3: TGTGCCAGCAGCATCGGACAGGGTATCACTGAAGCTTTCTTT. This gives the protein CASSIGQGITEAFF. Full variable domain (outside the CDR3, taken from reference TRBV9 and TRBJ1-1): DSGVTQTPKHLITATGQRVTLRCSPRSGDLSVYWYQQSLDQGLQFLIQYYNGEERAKGNILERFSAQQFPDLHSELNLSSLELGDSALYFCASSIGQGITEAFFGQGTRLTVV.

This clonotype occurred a few times. This sequence joins TRBV20-1 and TRBJ1-2, with 8 bases fitting TRBD1. Germline V lookup: CDR1 DFQATT, CDR2 SNEGSKA (reference sequence). Trimming at V came to 6 bases and at J to 4 bases, leaving 10 bases not matched to a gene. This CDR3 has 14 residues. The CDR3 loop is CSARSRGLFYGYTF. The DNA for the CDR3 is TGCAGTGCCCGGAGCAGGGGGCTTTTCTATGGCTACACCTTC.

This clonotype was observed many times. The J gene is TRBJ1-2, the V gene TRBV12-3 or TRBV12-4; 7 bases fit TRBD1. The CDR3 runs to 14 residues. After removal of 1 base from V and 6 bases from J, the junction contained 5 bases not matched to a gene. This chain's CDR3 is CASSLVVQGDGYTF. The CDR3, as DNA: TGTGCCAGCAGTTTAGTGGTCCAGGGGGATGGCTACACCTTC.

This clonotype appeared many times. The chain carries TRBV19 and TRBJ1-5; 10 positions agree with TRBD1. CDR3 size: 14 residues. Trimming took 8 bases from V and 0 from J; bases not matched to a gene: 1. Germline CDR1 and CDR2: LNHDA and SQIVND (reference sequence). The CDR3 coding sequence is TGTGCCAGTCGGACAGGGGGTAGCAATCAGCCCCAGCATTTT. It codes for CASRTGGSNQPQHF.

There are a few counts of this clonotype. The chain employs TRBV7-9 and TRBJ1-1, with TRBD1 matching 7 bases. The CDR3 is 13 amino acids. Germline CDR1 SEHNR, CDR2 FQNEAQ (reference sequence). V lost 3 bases to trimming and J lost 5 bases; unmatched junction nucleotides: 3. CDR3 nucleotide sequence: TGTGCCAGCAGCTTCGACAGGGTAACTGAAGCTTTCTTT. It specifies CASSFDRVTEAFF.

This clonotype was picked up many times. V is TRBV7-9 and J is TRBJ1-6; a weak D match, TRBD1 (6 bases). The CDR3 length is 14 residues. V lost 4 bases to trimming and J lost 7 bases, with 11 bases between them. CDR1 SEHNR and CDR2 FQNEAQ come from the germline V gene (reference sequence). For the CDR3, the DNA is TGTGCCAGCAGCTCTACAGGGCCCAATTCACCCCTCCACTTT. Residues: CASSSTGPNSPLHF.

There are many counts of this clonotype. V and J are TRBV7-3 and TRBJ2-5; 7 nucleotides agree with TRBD1. V was clipped by 4 bases and J by 5 bases; unmatched bases: 4. This CDR3 region has 13 residues. Germline assignment: CDR1 SGHTA and CDR2 FQGTGA. The CDR3 loop reads CASSSGQWETQYF. The CDR3 coding sequence is TGTGCCAGCAGCTCGGGACAGTGGGAGACCCAGTACTTC.

This clonotype occurred a few times. Mismatch with germline at one junction end may stem from a read error. The V gene is TRBV7-9, the J gene TRBJ1-4; D gene unclear. Germline V gene data show CDR1 as SEHNR and CDR2 as FQNEAQ (reference sequence). The CDR3 loop spans 15 amino acids. This CDR3 reads CASSFGRASNEKLFF. CDR3 sequence (DNA): TGCGCCAGCAGCTTTGGGAGGGCTTCTAATGAAAAACTGTTTTTT.

In this sample, this clonotype turned up many times. The J gene is TRBJ2-7, the V gene TRBV2, with D perhaps assigned TRBD1 or TRBD2 (5 bases each). Trimming removed 8 bases at V and 2 bases at J, with 13 bases between. CDR1 is SNHLY, CDR2 FYNNEI, per germline. The CDR3 runs 13 residues. CDR3 sequence: CASVGTEAYEQYF. CDR3 nucleotides: TGTGCCAGCGTGGGGACGGAAGCCTACGAGCAGTACTTC.

The rearrangement joins TRBV29-1 to TRBJ1-2; 7 positions match TRBD1. Germline V gene lookup returns CDR1 SQVTM and CDR2 ANQGSEA. V shed 8 bases, J shed 5 bases, and the junction held 5 bases outside the gene matches. This CDR3 comprises 11 residues. The DNA for the CDR3 is TGCAGCCCACAGGGGCAGTATGGCTACACCTTC. Amino acid sequence: CSPQGQYGYTF. Looking up the rest from reference TRBV29-1 and TRBJ1-2 gives the full variable domain: SAVISQKPSRDICQRGTSLTIQCQVDSQVTMMFWYRQQPGQSLTLIATANQGSEATYESGFVIDKFPISRPNLTFSTLTVSNMSPEDSSIYLCSPQGQYGYTFGSGTRLTVV.

The chain is built from TRBV6-5 and TRBJ2-2; 7 nucleotides line up with TRBD1. The CDR3 is 15 residues long. Germline V gene sequence: CDR1 MNHEY, CDR2 SVGAGI. The J segment lost 4 bases and the V segment lost 5 bases, leaving 7 bases of the junction unmatched. CDR3 sequence reads: CASSEDRAPTGELFF. CDR3 in DNA: TGTGCCAGCAGTGAAGACAGGGCCCCCACCGGGGAGCTGTTTTTT.

This chain links TRBV29-1 with TRBJ1-5; D gene uncertain. The CDR3 is made up of 12 amino acids. With 8 bases removed from V and 3 bases from J, the gap between germline ends came to 11 bases. In germline, CDR1 is SQVTM, CDR2 ANQGSEA. The CDR3 reads CSSYGNNQPQHF. In nucleotides, the CDR3 is TGCAGCAGTTATGGTAACAATCAGCCCCAGCATTTT.

This clonotype was seen a handful of times. The rearrangement joins TRBV9 to TRBJ1-1; D is possibly TRBD1 (5 bases). This CDR3 is built from 15 residues. V lost 2 bases and J lost 3, with 14 bases in between. Germline-derived CDR1 and CDR2 are SGDLS and YYNGEE. CDR3 DNA sequence: TGTGCCAGCAGCGTCGGACGGGGCCTAGACACTGAAGCTTTCTTT. Its protein product is CASSVGRGLDTEAFF.

V gene TRBV7-6 combines with J gene TRBJ2-5; 10 positions agree with TRBD2. Germline V lookup: CDR1 SGHVS, CDR2 FNYEAQ. The trim removed 1 base at V and 2 bases at J, leaving 16 bases unmatched. The CDR3 contains 20 residues. This CDR3 reads CASSLGMGVASGSLQETQYF. The CDR3 coding sequence is TGTGCCAGCAGCTTAGGGATGGGAGTGGCTAGCGGGAGTTTGCAAGAGACCCAGTACTTC.

V gene TRBV5-1 combines with J gene TRBJ1-1; tentative D call: TRBD1 (5 bases). V dropped 2 bases and J dropped 2 bases, with 7 bases sitting between them. The CDR3 extends over 13 amino acids. Germline V lookup: CDR1 SGHRS, CDR2 YFSETQ. The CDR3 nucleotides are TGCGCCAGCAGCTTACAGGATAACACTGAAGCTTTCTTT. Translation gives CASSLQDNTEAFF.

Details on this clonotype: A much larger clone lies a single base off, so this may be a read error. This chain links TRBV10-3 with TRBJ1-2; D remains ambiguous. The CDR3 sequence is 10 residues long. Trimming stripped 5 bases from V and 2 bases from J, with 0 bases between. Germline V gene sequence: CDR1 ENHRY, CDR2 SYGVKD. The CDR3 loop is CAISNYGYTF. CDR3 coding DNA: TGTGCCATCAGTAACTATGGCTACACCTTC.

Turning to this clonotype: A read error is possible here, since a much larger clone lies one base away. This chain uses TRBV29-1 with TRBJ1-3; possible D gene TRBD1, 5 bases. The CDR3 is 13 amino acids. V lost 4 bases and J lost 3, with 10 bases in between. CDR1 is SQVTM, CDR2 ANQGSEA, per germline. CDR3 bases: TGCAGCGTTGGGTCAGGGTTTGGAAACACCATATATTTT. Translated: CSVGSGFGNTIYF.

The chain has TRBV11-2 and TRBJ1-3, with a tentative D call TRBD1 (5 bases). The CDR3 runs 15 residues. V lost 3 bases and J lost 4, with 13 bases in between. Germline assignment: CDR1 SGHAT and CDR2 FQNNGV. CDR3 in DNA: TGTGCCAGCAGCTTTGCCGGGGGTAACGGAAACACCATATATTTT. Protein sequence: CASSFAGGNGNTIYF.

Note on this clonotype: This clone may be a read error of a much larger clone one base away. V is TRBV2 and J is TRBJ1-2, with a weak D call TRBD1 (6 bases). CDR3 length: 14 amino acids. Germline values: CDR1 SNHLY, CDR2 FYNNEI. V lost 3 bases to trimming and J lost 12 bases, with 20 bases between them. The CDR3 here is CASSESGHGVGDTF. The CDR3 region has the DNA TGTGCCAGCAGTGAGTCGGGACACGGGGTTGGAGACACCTTC.

The V and J genes are TRBV7-8 and TRBJ1-2; a possible D gene is TRBD1 (5 bases). The CDR3 consists of 15 residues. The ends were cut back, 1 base at V and 2 bases at J, with 11 bases in the middle. Germline V gene lookup returns CDR1 SGHVS and CDR2 FQNEAQ. CDR3 protein: CASSLVSGDNYGYTF. Here the CDR3 DNA reads TGTGCCAGCAGCTTAGTTAGTGGGGACAACTATGGCTACACCTTC. The full variable domain, with the rest looked up from reference TRBV7-8 and TRBJ1-2, is GAGVSQSPRYKVAKRGQDVALRCDPISGHVSLFWYQQALGQGPEFLTYFQNEAQLDKSGLPSDRFFAERPEGSVSTLKIQRTQQEDSAVYLCASSLVSGDNYGYTFGSGTRLTVV.

The chain is built from TRBV19 and TRBJ1-2; 8 bases fit TRBD1. J lost 2 bases, V lost 6 bases, and 8 bases had no gene match. The CDR3 length is 15 residues. Germline V gives CDR1 LNHDA, CDR2 SQIVND (reference sequence). This CDR3 is CASSSQGATNYGYTF. CDR3 nucleotides: TGTGCCAGTAGCAGTCAGGGGGCGACCAACTATGGCTACACCTTC.